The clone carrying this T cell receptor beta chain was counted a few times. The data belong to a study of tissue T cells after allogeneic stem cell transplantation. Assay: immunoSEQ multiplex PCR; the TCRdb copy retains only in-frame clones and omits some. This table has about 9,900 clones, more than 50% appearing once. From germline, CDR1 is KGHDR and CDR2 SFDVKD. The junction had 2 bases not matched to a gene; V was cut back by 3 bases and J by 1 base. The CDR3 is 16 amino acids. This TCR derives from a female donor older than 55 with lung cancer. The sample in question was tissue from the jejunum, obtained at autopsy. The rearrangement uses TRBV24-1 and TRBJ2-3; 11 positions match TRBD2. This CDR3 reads CATSDIAGGGTDTQYF. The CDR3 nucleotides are TGTGCCACCAGTGATATAGCGGGAGGGGGCACAGATACGCAGTATTTT.